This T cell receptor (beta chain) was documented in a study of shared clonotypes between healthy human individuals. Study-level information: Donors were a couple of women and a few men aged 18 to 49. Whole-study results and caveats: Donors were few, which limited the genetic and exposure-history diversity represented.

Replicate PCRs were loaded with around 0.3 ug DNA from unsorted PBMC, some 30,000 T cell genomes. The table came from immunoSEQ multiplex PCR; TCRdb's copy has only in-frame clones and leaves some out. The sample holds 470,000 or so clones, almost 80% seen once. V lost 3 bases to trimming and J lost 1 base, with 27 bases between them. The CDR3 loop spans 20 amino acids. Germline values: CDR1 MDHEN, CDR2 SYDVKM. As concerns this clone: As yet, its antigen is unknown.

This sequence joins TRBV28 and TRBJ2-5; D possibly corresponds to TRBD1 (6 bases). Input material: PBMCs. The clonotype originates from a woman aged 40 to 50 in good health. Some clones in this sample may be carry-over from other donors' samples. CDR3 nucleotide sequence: TGTGCCAGCAGTTTGGGCCTCTTAGAGCCTCTGACAGGTGCCCAAGAGACCCAGTACTTC. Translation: CASSLGLLEPLTGAQETQYF.